The present entry profiles one T cell receptor (beta chain) with its context. PCR involved 60 Vbeta and 13 Jbeta primers. Only in-frame clones appear in the TCRdb table, and some are missing; sequencing was by immunoSEQ multiplex PCR. The profile covers approximately 70,000 clones, with around 74% appearing a single time and about 10% taken by the ten largest. This entry is derived from a study of cytomegalovirus exposure and HLA in healthy donors. CDR1 is SNHLY, CDR2 FYNNEI, per germline. The CDR3 is 13 residues long. With 3 bases removed from V and 6 bases from J, the gap between germline ends came to 11 bases.

Sample: PBMCs. The receptor was isolated from a human donor in good health. V and J are TRBV2 and TRBJ1-2; D perhaps matches TRBD1 (6 bases). The CDR3 nucleotides are TGTGCCAGCAGTGACCCGGGGGGCAATGGCTACACCTTC. It is translated as CASSDPGGNGYTF.